Listed below are T cell receptor beta chains from one sample, sequenced in a study of tumor-infiltrating lymphocytes in primary liver carcinoma. Using its own MiXCR run on the multiplex PCR reads, TCRdb lists one record per CDR3 protein. The sample carries 300,000 to 400,000 distinct CDR3 sequences, over 55% recorded once. The material sequenced was peripheral blood. The receptor set was obtained from a middle-aged man with primary liver carcinoma and hepatitis B virus infection. CDR3s include the opening cysteine and the closing phenylalanine or tryptophan. D genes are given only for firm matches. Rows may omit the clone size; those that give it use once, few, many or a size class.

clone_size,v_call,d_call,j_call,cdr3_aa,cdr3_nt
NA,TRBV4-1,NA,TRBJ2-5,CASSQDTGSGGETQYF,TGCGCCAGCAGCCAAGATACGGGGAGTGGGGGAGAGACCCAGTACTTC
NA,TRBV11-2,TRBD1,TRBJ2-7,CASSAPDRASYEQYF,TGTGCCAGCAGCGCACCTGACAGGGCGTCCTACGAGCAGTACTTC
few,TRBV4-1,NA,TRBJ1-1,CASSRDFGAAGAEAFF,TGCGCCAGCAGCAGGGATTTTGGGGCCGCCGGAGCTGAAGCTTTCTTT
NA,TRBV29-1,NA,TRBJ2-2,CSPQGGEPNIGELFF,TGCAGCCCCCAAGGGGGGGAGCCGAACATCGGGGAGCTGTTTTTC
NA,TRBV20-1,NA,TRBJ2-1,CSVKDRLSHVHEQFF,TGCAGTGTTAAGGACAGACTTTCCCACGTCCATGAGCAGTTCTTC
once,TRBV28,TRBD2,TRBJ2-4,CASSLFGKAGGIQYF,TGTGCCAGCAGTTTATTCGGGAAGGCGGGAGGCATTCAGTACTTC
NA,TRBV11-2,NA,TRBJ1-1,CASSLARTAKTETFF,TGTGCCAGCAGCTTGGCCAGGACGGCGAAGACTGAAACTTTCTTT
NA,TRBV29-1,NA,TRBJ1-3,CSVEVWVATLSVNTTYF,TGCAGCGTTGAAGTCTGGGTCGCTACACTCTCTGTAAACACCACATATTTT
NA,TRBV6-2/TRBV6-3,NA,TRBJ2-1,CASLRAGVTNEQFF,TGTGCCAGCTTAAGGGCAGGGGTTACCAATGAGCAGTTCTTC
few,TRBV6-4,TRBD2,TRBJ2-7,CASSDPTSGVYEQYF,TGTGCCAGCAGTGACCCGACTAGCGGGGTCTACGAGCAGTACTTC
NA,TRBV5-6,NA,TRBJ2-7,CASSLEGSNIGLRYF,TGTGCCAGCAGCTTGGAGGGCAGTAATATTGGCTTGCGGTACTTC
NA,TRBV5-1,TRBD2,TRBJ2-3,CASSPLAGETDTQYF,TGCGCCAGCAGCCCACTAGCGGGAGAGACAGATACGCAGTATTTT
NA,TRBV6-5,NA,TRBJ2-5,CASSYSAPQDTQYF,TGTGCCAGCAGTTACTCAGCGCCCCAAGATACCCAGTACTTC
few,TRBV5-4,TRBD1,TRBJ1-2,CASGPGQGTYGYTF,TGTGCCAGCGGCCCGGGACAGGGGACCTATGGCTACACCTTC
once,TRBV7-2,NA,TRBJ2-3,CASSLGSLWGDTHYF,TGTGCCAGCAGCTTAGGCTCTCTCTGGGGAGATACGCACTATTTT
NA,TRBV6-5,TRBD2,TRBJ2-3,CASSSGRVGIDTQYF,TGTGCCAGCAGCAGCGGGAGGGTTGGCATTGATACGCAGTATTTT
NA,TRBV11-2,NA,TRBJ2-2,CASNQGGTANTGELFF,TGTGCCAGCAACCAAGGGGGGACGGCGAACACCGGGGAGCTATTTTTT
NA,TRBV6-5,NA,TRBJ1-1,CASSYSIMNTEAIF,TGTGCCAGCAGTTACTCGATCATGAACACTGAGGCTATCTTT
few,TRBV7-9,TRBD2,TRBJ2-7,CASSRGTSPERGEQYF,TGTGCCAGCAGCCGAGGGACTAGCCCAGAGCGTGGCGAGCAGTACTTC
NA,TRBV5-1,NA,TRBJ2-5,CVSSLAGWAGQETQYF,TGCGTCAGCAGCTTGGCCGGTTGGGCAGGGCAAGAGACCCAGTACTTC
few,TRBV28,NA,TRBJ2-7,CASSLVRERGEQYF,TGTGCCAGCAGTTTAGTCAGGGAAAGAGGAGAGCAGTACTTC
NA,TRBV4-3,TRBD1,TRBJ1-2,CASSRVGGQDGYTF,TGCGCCAGCAGCCGGGTAGGGGGCCAAGATGGCTACACCTTC
NA,TRBV6-6,NA,TRBJ2-7,CVTSPLEEQYF,TGTGTCACCTCTCCTTTAGAGGAGCAGTACTTC
NA,TRBV5-4,NA,TRBJ1-6,CANSSKGPSSPLHF,TGTGCCAACAGCTCGAAGGGTCCTTCTTCACCCCTCCACTTT
NA,TRBV11-2,TRBD2,TRBJ2-1,CASSLLAGVSYNEQFF,TGTGCCAGCAGCTTACTAGCGGGTGTGTCCTACAATGAGCAGTTCTTC
many,TRBV29-1,NA,TRBJ1-2,CSVDEGDYGYTF,TGCAGCGTTGATGAGGGGGACTATGGCTACACCTTC
NA,TRBV6-1,NA,TRBJ2-7,CVSSENPGRTYEQYF,TGTGTCAGCAGTGAAAATCCGGGGAGGACCTACGAGCAGTACTTC
NA,TRBV11-2,NA,TRBJ1-1,CTSSLGRSVSEAFF,TGTACCAGCAGCTTAGGTCGGAGCGTCAGTGAAGCTTTCTTT
NA,TRBV11-1,NA,TRBJ1-4,CASSLVAAVNEKPLF,TGTGCCAGCAGCTTAGTGGCCGCCGTGAATGAAAAACCGTTGTTT
few,TRBV28,TRBD1,TRBJ2-4,CASSRTTGGRSYIQYF,TGTGCCAGCAGCCGGACGACAGGGGGCAGGTCTTACATTCAGTACTTC
once,TRBV12-3/TRBV12-4,TRBD1,TRBJ1-4,CASGGTGNRHGLFF,TGCGCCAGCGGGGGGACAGGGAACCGACACGGACTGTTTTTT